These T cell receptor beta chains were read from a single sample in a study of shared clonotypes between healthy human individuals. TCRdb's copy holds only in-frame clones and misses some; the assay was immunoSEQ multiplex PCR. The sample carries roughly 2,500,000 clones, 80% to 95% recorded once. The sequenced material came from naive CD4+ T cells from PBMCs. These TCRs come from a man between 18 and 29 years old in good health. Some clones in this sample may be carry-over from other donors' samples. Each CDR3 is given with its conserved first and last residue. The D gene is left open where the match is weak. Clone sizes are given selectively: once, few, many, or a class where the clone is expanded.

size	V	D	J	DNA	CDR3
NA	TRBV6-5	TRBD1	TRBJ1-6	TGTGCCAGCAGGCTTATGGGGACAGGTTATTCACCCCTCCACTTT	CASRLMGTGYSPLHF
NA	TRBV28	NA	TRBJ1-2	TGTGCCAGCACCCCCCGGGCTGGGTCCTTGTATTTCTATGGCTACACCTTC	CASTPRAGSLYFYGYTF
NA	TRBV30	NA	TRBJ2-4	TGTGCCTGGAGAGGTAGGCTGTCCGCTGGAAACATTCAGTACTTC	CAWRGRLSAGNIQYF
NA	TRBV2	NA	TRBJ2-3	TGTGCCAGCAGCTCTCTCTGGGCCGTTCGCGGGAATCCTGATACGCAGTATTTT	CASSSLWAVRGNPDTQYF
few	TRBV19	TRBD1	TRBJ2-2	TGTGCCAGTAGTATAAGGACAGGGAACACCGGGGAGCTGTTTTTT	CASSIRTGNTGELFF
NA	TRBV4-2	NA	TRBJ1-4	TGTGCCAGCAGCCAAGAACCCGTAGTTCGTGGTGAAAAACTGTTTTTT	CASSQEPVVRGEKLFF
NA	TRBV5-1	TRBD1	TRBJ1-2	TGCGCCAGCAGCTCGGGACAGGGAGCTGGCTACACCTTC	CASSSGQGAGYTF
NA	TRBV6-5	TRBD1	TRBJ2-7	TGTGCCAGCAGACTCAGGACAGGCAGGGTCTACGAGCAGTACTTC	CASRLRTGRVYEQYF
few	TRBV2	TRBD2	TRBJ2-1	TGTGCCAGCGCCAGGCTAGCGGGTGCTTACAATGAGCAGTTCTTC	CASARLAGAYNEQFF
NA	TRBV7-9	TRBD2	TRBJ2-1	TGTGCTGGCCTAGCGGGAGCCTACAATGAGCAGTTCTTC	CAGLAGAYNEQFF
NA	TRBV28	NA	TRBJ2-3	TGTGCCAGCAGCCCCTTGGGGGTGCCGACAGATACGCAGTATTTT	CASSPLGVPTDTQYF
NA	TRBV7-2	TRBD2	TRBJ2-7	TGTGCCAGCAGCTTGGTAGCGGGAGAAGGCGAGCAGTACTTC	CASSLVAGEGEQYF
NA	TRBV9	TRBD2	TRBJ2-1	TGTGCCAGCAGCGCCACGGGAGGGCCCTACAATGAGCAGTTCTTC	CASSATGGPYNEQFF
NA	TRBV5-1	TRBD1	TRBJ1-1	TGCGCCAGCAGCCCAGGGACAGCGAACACTGAAGCTTTCTTT	CASSPGTANTEAFF
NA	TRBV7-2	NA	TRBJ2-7	TGTGCCAGCAGCTTAAGATGGGGGCAACTCTACGAGCAGTACTTC	CASSLRWGQLYEQYF
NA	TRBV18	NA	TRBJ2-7	TGTGCCAGCTCACCGGAGGGGAGGGAGCAGTACTTC	CASSPEGREQYF
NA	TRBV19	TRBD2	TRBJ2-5	TGTGCCAGCGCCCTAGCGGGAGTTAACGTAAGAGAGACCCAGTACTTC	CASALAGVNVRETQYF
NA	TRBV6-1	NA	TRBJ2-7	TGTGCCAGCAGTGAACAGGACAGAGCCTACGAGCAGTACTTC	CASSEQDRAYEQYF
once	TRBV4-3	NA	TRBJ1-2	TGCGCCAGCAGCCAAGATTGGGGCAGCGGCTACACCTTC	CASSQDWGSGYTF
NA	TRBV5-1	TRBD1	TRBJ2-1	TGCGCCAGCAGCGCATTACAGGGGTCCTACAATGAGCAGTTCTTC	CASSALQGSYNEQFF
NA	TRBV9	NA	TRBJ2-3	TGTGCCAGCAGCGTAGTAGGGGGAGACCAGGCGCAGTATTTT	CASSVVGGDQAQYF
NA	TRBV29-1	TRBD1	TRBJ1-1	TGCAGCTCCCAGCACGAGACAGGGGGCCTGAACACTGAAGCTTTCTTT	CSSQHETGGLNTEAFF
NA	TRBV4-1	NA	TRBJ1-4	TGCGCCAGCAGTACAATACAGATAACCGGGGTGCTGGGAGAAAAACTGTTTTTT	CASSTIQITGVLGEKLFF
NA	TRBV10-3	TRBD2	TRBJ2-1	TGTGCCATCAGTGTCGCACGGGGGGGCGAGCAGTTCTTC	CAISVARGGEQFF
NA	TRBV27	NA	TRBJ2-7	TGTGCCAGCAGTCTAAATGGACCCTACGAGCAGTACTTC	CASSLNGPYEQYF
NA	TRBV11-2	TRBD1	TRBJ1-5	TGTGCCAGCAGCCGAGGGGACAGCAGCAATCAGCCCCAGCATTTT	CASSRGDSSNQPQHF
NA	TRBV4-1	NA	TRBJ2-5	TGCGCCAGCAGCCAAGATGGGGGCCCGCGGGGAGAGACCCAGTACTTC	CASSQDGGPRGETQYF
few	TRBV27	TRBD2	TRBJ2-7	TGTGCCAGCAGTTTCCCTGGGACTAGAGGGGGCGAGCAGTACTTC	CASSFPGTRGGEQYF
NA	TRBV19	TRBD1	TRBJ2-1	TGTGCCAGTAGTATAGCGGGACAGGGTCCCTATGAGCAGTTCTTC	CASSIAGQGPYEQFF
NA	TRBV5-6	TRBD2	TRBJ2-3	TGTGCCAGCAGCGGAGCGGGATCTAGCACAGATACGCAGTATTTT	CASSGAGSSTDTQYF
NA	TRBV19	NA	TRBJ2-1	TGTGCCAGTAGTATAGTTGGCAGGCCGAGCTCCTACAATGAGCAGTTCTTC	CASSIVGRPSSYNEQFF
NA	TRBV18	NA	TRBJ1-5	TGTGCCAGCTCACCATCGGAGAATCAGCCCCAGCATTTT	CASSPSENQPQHF
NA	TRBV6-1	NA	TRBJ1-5	TGTGCCAGCAGTGAAGTTAACAATCAGCCCCAGCATTTT	CASSEVNNQPQHF